The source of this T cell receptor (beta chain) is a study of OX40 agonist ivuxolimab in advanced cancers. The germline gives CDR1 DFQATT, CDR2 SNEGSKA (reference sequence). The V and J ends lost 3 bases and 1 base respectively, with 3 bases between them. The CDR3 consists of 11 residues. Study-level findings and limits: At doses 0.1 to 3.0 mg/kg, CD4+ and CD8+ clones expanded.

Measured with immunoSEQ multiplex PCR; TCRdb has only the in-frame clones, and not every one. The sample holds tens of thousands of clones, around 85% seen once. This clone was picked up a small number of times. Its specificity is unknown. The source is an adult with an advanced solid tumor such as melanoma, head and neck, liver or kidney cancer. V is TRBV20-1 and J is TRBJ1-1; D remains ambiguous. The specimen comprised CD4+ or CD8+ T cells sorted from blood, sampled in a trial of the OX40 agonist ivuxolimab. The CDR3 here is CSASRNTEAFF. The CDR3 nucleotides are TGCAGTGCTAGCAGGAACACTGAAGCTTTCTTT.